Here is one T cell receptor beta chain with its context. Germline V lookup: CDR1 MNHNS, CDR2 SASEGT. This CDR3 region has 15 residues. Trimming took 4 bases from V and 0 from J, leaving 9 bases between them. The data originate from a study of memory CD4+ T cells and cytomegalovirus serostatus. Produced via immunoSEQ multiplex PCR; TCRdb's table is partial and in-frame only. The sample contains tens of thousands of clones, around 82% of which appear only once. Single viable CD3+CD4+CD8-CD45RO+ cells were sorted as the memory CD4+ T cells. Sequencing input: memory CD4+ T cells from blood. The rearrangement links TRBV6-1 to TRBJ1-4, with D hard to call. This TCR was sampled from an adult in good health and CMV-seronegative. Some clones in this sample may be carry-over from other donors' samples. CDR3 region: CASSAYFATNEKLFF. CDR3 nucleotide sequence: TGTGCCAGCAGTGCTTACTTTGCAACTAATGAAAAACTGTTTTTT.